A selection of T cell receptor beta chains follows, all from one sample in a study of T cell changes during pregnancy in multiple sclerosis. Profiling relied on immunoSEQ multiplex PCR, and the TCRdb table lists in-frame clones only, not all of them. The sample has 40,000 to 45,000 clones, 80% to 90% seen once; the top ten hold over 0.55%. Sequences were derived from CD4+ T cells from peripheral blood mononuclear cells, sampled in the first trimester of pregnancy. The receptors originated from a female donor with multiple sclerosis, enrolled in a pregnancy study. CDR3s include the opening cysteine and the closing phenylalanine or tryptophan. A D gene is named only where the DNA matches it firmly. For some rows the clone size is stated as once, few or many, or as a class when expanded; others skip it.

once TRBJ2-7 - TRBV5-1 CASSLGDWPYEQYF TGCGCCAGCAGCTTAGGGGACTGGCCCTACGAGCAGTACTTC
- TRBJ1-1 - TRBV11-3 CASSLGGNTEAFF TGTGCCAGCAGCTTAGGAGGAAACACTGAAGCTTTCTTT
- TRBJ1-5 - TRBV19 CASSIKVGSPGMQPQHF TGTGCCAGTAGTATCAAGGTGGGTTCTCCAGGGATGCAGCCCCAGCATTTT
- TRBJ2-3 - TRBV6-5 CASNPTYADTQYF TGTGCCAGCAACCCCACTTACGCAGATACGCAGTATTTT
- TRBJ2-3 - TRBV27 CASSNTPGAETQYF TGTGCCAGCAGCAATACCCCTGGGGCGGAGACGCAGTATTTT
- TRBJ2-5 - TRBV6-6 CASTGRETQYF TGTGCCAGCACCGGTCGGGAGACCCAGTACTTC
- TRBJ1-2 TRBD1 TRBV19 CASSLTGGAYYGYTF TGTGCCAGTAGTCTCACAGGGGGCGCCTACTATGGCTACACCTTC
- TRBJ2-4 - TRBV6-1 CASSGLTGFNIQYF TGTGCCAGCAGTGGATTGACAGGATTTAACATTCAGTACTTC
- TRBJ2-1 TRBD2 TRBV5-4 CASSLVAGGNEQFF TGTGCCAGCAGCTTGGTAGCGGGAGGGAATGAGCAGTTCTTC
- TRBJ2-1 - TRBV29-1 CSVVRGNNEQFF TGCAGCGTCGTCCGGGGTAACAATGAGCAGTTCTTC
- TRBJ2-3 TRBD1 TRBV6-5 CASSSTGGADTQYF TGTGCCAGCAGTTCCACAGGGGGCGCAGATACGCAGTATTTT
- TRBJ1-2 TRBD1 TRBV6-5 CASRLLGTAYGYTF TGTGCCAGCAGGCTCCTAGGGACAGCCTATGGCTACACCTTC
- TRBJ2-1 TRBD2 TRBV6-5 CASSKTGTSGNEQFF TGTGCCAGCAGTAAAACCGGGACTAGCGGCAATGAGCAGTTCTTC
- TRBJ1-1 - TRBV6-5 CASRPRQGWTEAFF TGTGCCAGCAGGCCCCGGCAGGGTTGGACTGAAGCTTTCTTT
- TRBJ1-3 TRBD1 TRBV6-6 CASRLEQGASGNTIYF TGTGCCAGCAGACTCGAACAGGGGGCCTCTGGAAACACCATATATTTT
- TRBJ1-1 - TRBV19 CASSITENTEAFF TGTGCCAGTAGTATAACAGAGAACACTGAAGCTTTCTTT
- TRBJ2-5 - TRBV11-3 CASSLELSAQYF TGTGCCAGCAGCTTAGAACTTTCGGCCCAGTACTTC